The 23 T cell receptor beta chains presented below share a single source sample, sequenced in a study of CD8+CD57+ T cells in acquired aplastic anemia. TCR beta VDJ and CDR3 profiling used genomic DNA as template. TCRdb redid the calling of the reads with MiXCR, one entry per CDR3 protein. The sample holds 100,000 to 150,000 distinct CDR3 sequences, over 45% seen once. The sequenced sample was sorted CD4+, CD8+, or CD8+CD57+ T cells (not recorded which) from PBMCs. These receptors came from a human donor in good health, serving as a control.

This clonotype was observed at least ten times. The chain combines TRBV2 with TRBJ2-3; the D is unclear. CDR1 SNHLY and CDR2 FYNNEI come from the germline V gene. This CDR3 spans 14 amino acids. V lost 7 bases to trimming and J lost 3 bases, with 14 bases between them. This CDR3 is CASTNAGWTDTQYF. For the CDR3, the DNA is TGTGCCAGCACTAACGCAGGATGGACAGATACGCAGTATTTT.

This clonotype has a handful of counts. The rearrangement joins TRBV6-2 or TRBV6-3 to TRBJ2-2; possible D gene TRBD1, 5 bases. Trimming shortened V by 5 bases and J by 1 base, and 11 bases separated the two germline ends. The CDR3 is made up of 15 amino acids. Per germline, CDR1 MNHEY and CDR2 SVGEGT. The CDR3, as DNA: TGTGCCAGCAGTCCGACAGCCAGGAACACCGGGGAGCTGTTTTTT. Amino acids: CASSPTARNTGELFF.

V and J are TRBV2 and TRBJ1-4, with 7 bases matching TRBD1. This CDR3 has 15 amino acids. Germline V gene sequence: CDR1 SNHLY, CDR2 FYNNEI. V lost 7 bases and J lost 8; bases outside the gene matches: 13. CDR3 protein: CASTEEGGVLEKLFF. The CDR3 nucleotides are TGTGCCAGCACCGAAGAAGGGGGCGTATTAGAAAAACTGTTTTTT. The complete variable domain, with remaining parts taken from reference TRBV2 and TRBJ1-4, reads EPEVTQTPSHQVTQMGQEVILRCVPISNHLYFYWYRQILGQKVEFLVSFYNNEISEKSEIFDDQFSVERPDGSNFTLKIRSTKLEDSAMYFCASTEEGGVLEKLFFGSGTQLSVL.

This clonotype was detected many times. The chain joins TRBV19 to TRBJ1-2, with 7 nucleotides matching TRBD1. The germline V gene encodes CDR1 LNHDA and CDR2 SQIVND (reference sequence). V trimming: 8 bases; J trimming: 6 bases; junction bases outside the gene matches: 6. The CDR3 covers 12 residues. In DNA form, the CDR3 reads TGTGCCAGTGCGGGACAGCTTGATGGCTACACCTTC. It translates to CASAGQLDGYTF.

This chain joins TRBV7-2 and TRBJ1-1; TRBD1 is a possible D gene (5 bases). Germline CDR1 SGHTA, CDR2 FQGNSA. The CDR3 totals 13 residues. Deletions cut 1 base from V and 4 bases from J, with 7 bases between. The CDR3 region is CASSLDGATEAFF. CDR3 sequence (DNA): TGTGCCAGCAGCTTAGACGGGGCCACTGAAGCTTTCTTT.

This clonotype appeared many times. The rearrangement links TRBV20-1 to TRBJ1-1; tentative D call: TRBD1 (5 bases). V was cut by 1 base and J by 9 bases, with 15 bases left in between. CDR1 and CDR2 (germline): DFQATT, SNEGSKA (reference sequence). The CDR3 has 13 amino acids. The DNA of the CDR3 is TGCAGTGCTAGAGTAGAAGGGGAGTATAAAGCTTTCTTT. It encodes CSARVEGEYKAFF.

This chain links TRBV2 with TRBJ2-7; TRBD1 matches at 8 bases. Trimming at V came to 6 bases and at J to 4 bases, leaving 5 bases not matched to a gene. CDR1 is SNHLY, CDR2 FYNNEI, per germline. CDR3 length equals 13 residues. The CDR3 here is CASRKQGGYEQYF. CDR3 coding DNA: TGTGCCAGCAGGAAACAGGGGGGTTACGAGCAGTACTTC.

Remarks on this clonotype: This may come from a read error, since a much larger clone is one base off. This chain links TRBV3-1 with TRBJ1-1, with 11 bases lining up with TRBD1. Unmatched junction bases numbered 2, after V lost 4 bases and J lost 4 bases. Germline CDR1 is LGHDT and CDR2 is YNNKEL (reference sequence). This CDR3 is 14 amino acids long. The CDR3 sequence is CASSPGTGGTEAFF. CDR3 nucleotides: TGTGCCAGCAGCCCGGGGACAGGGGGCACTGAAGCTTTCTTT.

For this clonotype: A much more abundant neighbour one base away suggests this may be a read error. The V gene is TRBV2, the J gene TRBJ2-3; D unclear. From germline, CDR1 is SNHLY and CDR2 FYNNEI. Trimming removed 6 bases from V and 2 bases from J, with 3 bases in between. This CDR3 region has 11 residues. The CDR3 DNA is TGTGCCAGCAGGTACACAGATACGCAGTATTTT. Its translation is CASRYTDTQYF.

This clonotype was detected many times. A much larger clone is a single base away; this may be a read error. The CDR3, as DNA: TGCAGTGCTTCAAATCGAGGACGGGCCTACGAGCAGTACTTC. It codes for CSASNRGRAYEQYF. The J gene is TRBJ2-7, the V gene TRBV20-1; D is ambiguous. The germline gives CDR1 DFQATT, CDR2 SNEGSKA (reference sequence). V lost 5 bases to trimming and J lost 2 bases, with 16 bases between them. The CDR3 is 14 amino acids.

The rearrangement links TRBV10-3 to TRBJ2-7, with TRBD1 identical over 9 bases. CDR1 is ENHRY, CDR2 SYGVKD, per germline. V trimming: 1 base; J trimming: 3 bases; junction bases outside the gene matches: 7. This CDR3 is built from 16 residues. CDR3 in DNA: TGTGCCATCAGTGAGTTACGGACAGGGGAACACTACGAGCAGTACTTC. It yields the protein CAISELRTGEHYEQYF.

The chain employs TRBV6-1 and TRBJ2-7, with D perhaps matching TRBD1 or TRBD2 (5 bases each). There are 14 residues in the CDR3. Per germline, CDR1 MNHNS and CDR2 SASEGT. The ends were cut back, 6 bases at V and 4 bases at J, with 16 bases in the middle. CDR3 nucleotide sequence: TGTGCCAGCAGGGAATGGGACGCTCCATACGAGCAGTACTTC. Protein product: CASREWDAPYEQYF.

The table lists this clonotype with many counts. This chain uses TRBV7-6 with TRBJ1-3; 7 bases are shared with TRBD1. Germline lookup yields CDR1 SGHVS and CDR2 FNYEAQ. The CDR3 sequence is 16 residues long. J gave up 2 bases and V 2 bases, and 6 bases lay outside the gene matches. In DNA, the CDR3 is TGTGCCAGCAGCTTAATAGGGGGCTTAGCTGGAAACACCATATATTTT. Encoded protein: CASSLIGGLAGNTIYF.

The J gene is TRBJ2-2, the V gene TRBV10-2; D is undetermined. V lost 0 bases, J lost 8 bases, and 4 bases lay in between. Germline lookup yields CDR1 WSHSY and CDR2 SAAADI. The CDR3 is 12 amino acids. CDR3 bases: TGCGCCAGCAGTGAGTCAACGGGGGAGCTGTTTTTT. Protein sequence: CASSESTGELFF.

The chain combines TRBV2 with TRBJ2-1; 9 nucleotides agree with TRBD2. V was pared by 4 bases and J by 4 bases, with 5 bases of the junction left unmatched. The germline gives CDR1 SNHLY, CDR2 FYNNEI. The CDR3 has 15 residues. CDR3 bases: TGTGCCAGCAGTGGCGGGGGGGCCGCGTACAATGAGCAGTTCTTC. Translation gives CASSGGGAAYNEQFF.

Only one count was recorded for this clonotype. This chain joins TRBV29-1 and TRBJ1-4; D is undetermined. V lost 4 bases and J 6 bases, leaving 9 bases between the germline ends. This CDR3 region has 12 residues. Germline assignment: CDR1 SQVTM and CDR2 ANQGSEA. The CDR3, as DNA: TGCAGCGTTGTAGGCGGGGATGAAAAACTGTTTTTT. It yields the protein CSVVGGDEKLFF.

The V and J genes are TRBV7-9 and TRBJ2-7; unclear D gene. The V gene lost 8 bases and the J gene lost 0 bases, with 8 bases spanning the gap. The CDR3 has 12 amino acids. The germline gives CDR1 SEHNR, CDR2 FQNEAQ (reference sequence). CDR3 sequence: CASAASSYEQYV. The CDR3, as DNA: TGTGCCAGCGCAGCTAGCTCCTACGAGCAGTACGTC.

The gene calls are TRBV10-3 and TRBJ2-3; TRBD2 matches at 13 bases. J lost 8 bases, V lost 6 bases, and 20 bases had no gene match. Germline loops: CDR1 ENHRY, CDR2 SYGVKD. The CDR3 contains 19 residues. CDR3 residues: CAISETSGRAYGAGATQYF. In DNA, the CDR3 is TGTGCCATCAGCGAAACTAGCGGGAGGGCCTACGGGGCCGGTGCTACGCAGTATTTT.

DNA for the CDR3: TGCAGCGTTGACCCGAGCGGGGGGGAGACCCAGTACTTC. Protein: CSVDPSGGETQYF. The chain is built from TRBV29-1 and TRBJ2-5, with 9 bases matching TRBD2. CDR1 is SQVTM, CDR2 ANQGSEA, per germline. The V and J ends lost 3 bases and 5 bases, in that order; junction bases with no gene match: 4. The CDR3 is 13 amino acids.

This clonotype has just a few counts. The chain is built from TRBV10-2 and TRBJ1-5, with D possibly being TRBD1 (5 bases). V was cut by 3 bases and J by 4 bases, with 10 bases left in between. The CDR3 runs 14 residues. The germline V gene encodes CDR1 WSHSY and CDR2 SAAADI. The CDR3 DNA reads as TGCGCCAGCAGTGAATCGGGGCGGAATCAGCCCCAGCATTTT. It translates to CASSESGRNQPQHF.

A few counts support this clonotype. The V and J genes are TRBV3-1 and TRBJ1-4, with 7 bases identical to TRBD1. The CDR3 consists of 15 residues. J lost 4 bases, V lost 4 bases, and 6 bases had no gene match. The germline CDR1 and CDR2 sequences are LGHDT and YNNKEL (reference sequence). This chain's CDR3 is CASSLYRGGNEKLFF. CDR3 coding DNA: TGTGCCAGCAGCCTTTACAGGGGAGGTAATGAAAAACTGTTTTTT.

The rearrangement joins TRBV15 to TRBJ2-1, with D unclear. The germline gives CDR1 LNHNV, CDR2 YYDKDF (reference sequence). V lost 3 bases and J lost 7, with 7 bases in between. The CDR3 loop spans 12 amino acids. In DNA form, the CDR3 reads TGTGCCACCAGCAGGGCAAATAATGAGCAGTTCTTC. Translating it yields CATSRANNEQFF.

The CDR3 here is CASSFRLANTDTQYF. CDR3 in DNA: TGCGCCAGCAGCTTCCGACTGGCGAACACAGATACGCAGTATTTT. The chain combines TRBV5-1 with TRBJ2-3; D is unclear. The CDR3 contains 15 residues. The germline V and J ends were trimmed by 2 bases and 2 bases, with 12 bases remaining between them. Germline lookup yields CDR1 SGHRS and CDR2 YFSETQ. Full variable domain (missing parts from reference TRBV5-1 and TRBJ2-3): KAGVTQTPRYLIKTRGQQVTLSCSPISGHRSVSWYQQTPGQGLQFLFEYFSETQRNKGNFPGRFSGRQFSNSRSEMNVSTLELGDSALYLCASSFRLANTDTQYFGPGTRLTVL.